This T cell receptor beta chain was identified during a study of vaccination effects on CD4 cells after COVID-19. For the study at large: Vaccination of participants consisted of two doses of either the BNT162b2 or mRNA-1273 vaccine. Overall study findings and caveats: Convalescent patients were scarce, and early post-infection timepoints were absent.

On this clone itself: The antigen remains unidentified.

Assay used: immunoSEQ multiplex PCR; TCRdb lists only in-frame clones, some missing. The table has approximately 82,000 clones, roughly 74% seen once. Germline assignment: CDR1 KGHSH and CDR2 LQKENI. Trimming took off 3 bases at V and 1 base at J, with 12 bases between the two ends. The CDR3 is made up of 15 amino acids. Sequencing was preceded by expansion of antigen-specific CD4+ T cells with viral peptide pools in the ViraFEST assay. Culture lasted over 9 days before CD4+ T cell isolation. The source is a human donor who received a COVID-19 vaccine. The chain links TRBV18 to TRBJ2-5, with D uncertain. Specimen: CD4+ T cells from PBMCs cultured with HCoV-229E spike peptides, collected before COVID-19 vaccination. As DNA, the CDR3 is TGTGCCAGCTCACCCTCCGTTGACACCCAAGAGACCCAGTACTTC. Its protein is CASSPSVDTQETQYF.